The sequence of this TCR beta chain was determined in a study of T-cell memory formation after mild COVID-19. As for the study in general: There were largely donor-specific TCR clusters. Overall study results and limits: Whereas later expanders leaned CD4+, clones contracting day 15 to 85 showed a balanced CD4/CD8 makeup.

Per germline, CDR1 SEHNR and CDR2 FQNEAQ (reference sequence). V dropped 6 bases and J dropped 0; count of bases not matched to a gene: 5. This CDR3 is 14 amino acids long. TCRdb redid the calling of the 5' RACE reads with MiXCR, one entry per CDR3 protein. The table lists hundreds of thousands of distinct CDR3 sequences, around 27% of them singletons. Notes on this clonotype: The antigen is undetermined.

The material sequenced was PBMCs or a T cell subset sorted from them (not recorded which). The chain is built from TRBV7-9 and TRBJ2-7; 7 bases match TRBD2. The clonotype originates from an adult woman who had mild COVID-19 (a few samples of this study predate the infection). Cell type and time point are not known. CDR3 protein: CASSQREPSYEQYF. In nucleotides, the CDR3 is TGTGCCAGCAGTCAGCGGGAACCCTCCTACGAGCAGTACTTC.